This T cell receptor (beta chain) was recorded in a study of T cell responses to AZD1222 COVID-19 vaccine. Study findings and constraints: Among vaccine-associated CD4 TCRs, coverage spanned spike, with dominance at 160-218 and 743-854. Seropositive status at baseline applied to only six AZD1222 recipients.

Libraries were prepared by immunoSEQ multiplex PCR; TCRdb keeps only in-frame clonotypes and omits some of them. The sample has some 63,000 clones; roughly 89% are singletons. Note on this clone: No antigen is known for it.

The analysis combined second doses at about 4 or about 12 weeks. This clonotype was sampled from an adult who received the AZD1222 COVID-19 vaccine. The sample consisted of peripheral blood, taken 28 days after the second AZD1222 dose.

As DNA, the CDR3 is TGTGCCAGCAGCCCAGACCCCGGGAGACTGAACACAGATACGCAGTATTTT. Amino acid sequence: CASSPDPGRLNTDTQYF. The rearrangement links TRBV9 to TRBJ2-3, with D maybe TRBD2 (6 bases). The germline gives CDR1 SGDLS, CDR2 YYNGEE. This CDR3 is built from 17 residues. Trimming pared 4 bases from V and 2 bases from J, leaving 20 bases between.